The rows below give T cell receptor beta chains drawn from one sample of a study of graft-versus-host responses after intestinal transplantation. Antigens for these TCRs are unknown. Assay: immunoSEQ multiplex PCR; the TCRdb copy retains only in-frame clones and omits some. Of some 70,000 clones listed, 80% to 90% were seen once; the top ten hold about 8%. The material was unstimulated CD8+ T cells sorted from spleen or lymph node cells, obtained before transplant. The receptor set was obtained from a human donor who was the organ donor for an intestinal transplant. Each CDR3 is given with its conserved first and last residue. A D gene is named only where the DNA matches it firmly. For some rows the clone size is stated as once, few or many, or as a class when expanded; others skip it.

NA TRBJ1-1 NA TRBV19 13 TGTGCCAGTAGTACACGGATGAACACTGAAGCTTTCTTT CASSTRMNTEAFF
NA TRBJ2-5 NA TRBV29-1 14 TGCAGCGTTGAACCCGGGGCCCGCCAAGAGACCCAGTACTTC CSVEPGARQETQYF
TRBD1 TRBJ2-7 once TRBV27 17 TGTGCCAGCAGTTTAGTTACCGGGACAGAAATCTCCTACGAGCAGTACTTC CASSLVTGTEISYEQYF
NA TRBJ1-2 NA TRBV28 12 TGTGCCAGCAGTTTCTCCCGGTATGGCTACACCTTC CASSFSRYGYTF
NA TRBJ1-5 NA TRBV28 15 TGTGCCAGCAGAGTTCCCTCGGTGGGCAATCAGCCCCAGCATTTT CASRVPSVGNQPQHF
TRBD1 TRBJ1-4 NA TRBV28 15 TGTGCCAGCAGTTTGAGGGGGACAGGGGCCGAAAAACTGTTTTTT CASSLRGTGAEKLFF
NA TRBJ2-7 once TRBV6-5 14 TGTGCCAGCAGTGTCGGGGAGGCCTCCTACGAGCAGTACTTC CASSVGEASYEQYF
TRBD1 TRBJ1-4 NA TRBV7-6 19 TGTGCCAGCAGCTCAGACACAGGGGGCCCTTCAAACATAAATGAAAAACTGTTTTTT CASSSDTGGPSNINEKLFF
NA TRBJ1-1 NA TRBV4-2 15 TGTGCCAGCAGCCAAGGGGGGGGTCCAGACACTGAAGCTTTCTTT CASSQGGGPDTEAFF
NA TRBJ2-7 NA TRBV7-6 14 TGTGCCAGCACCCCAGGGGGGCCGGTACGCGGGCAGTACTTC CASTPGGPVRGQYF
NA TRBJ2-7 NA TRBV2 14 TGTGCCAGCAGCGGAGGGGGCCCCATCTACGAGCAGTACTTC CASSGGGPIYEQYF
TRBD1 TRBJ2-7 NA TRBV5-5 16 TGTGCCAGCAGCTTGGCCGGGACAGGCGGTTTCTACGAGCAGTACTTC CASSLAGTGGFYEQYF
NA TRBJ2-7 NA TRBV27 14 TGTGCCAGCAGTTTGAGGGGGTACGGCTACGAGCAGTACTTC CASSLRGYGYEQYF
NA TRBJ1-4 NA TRBV9 12 TGTGCCAGCAGCGTAAAAACCGGAGAACTGTTTTTT CASSVKTGELFF
NA TRBJ2-7 NA TRBV15 13 TGTGCCACCAGCCCGAATGAAAACTACGAGCAGTACTTC CATSPNENYEQYF
NA TRBJ2-3 NA TRBV21-1 16 TGTGCCAGCAGCAAAGAGCGGCTGGCGGCCACACATACGCAGTATTTT CASSKERLAATHTQYF
NA TRBJ2-3 NA TRBV9 13 TGTGCCAGCAGCGCCCTCTCATCCGATACGCAGTATTTT CASSALSSDTQYF
NA TRBJ1-1 NA TRBV28 12 TGTGCCAGCTTAAGTGTGTACACTGAAGCTTTCTTT CASLSVYTEAFF